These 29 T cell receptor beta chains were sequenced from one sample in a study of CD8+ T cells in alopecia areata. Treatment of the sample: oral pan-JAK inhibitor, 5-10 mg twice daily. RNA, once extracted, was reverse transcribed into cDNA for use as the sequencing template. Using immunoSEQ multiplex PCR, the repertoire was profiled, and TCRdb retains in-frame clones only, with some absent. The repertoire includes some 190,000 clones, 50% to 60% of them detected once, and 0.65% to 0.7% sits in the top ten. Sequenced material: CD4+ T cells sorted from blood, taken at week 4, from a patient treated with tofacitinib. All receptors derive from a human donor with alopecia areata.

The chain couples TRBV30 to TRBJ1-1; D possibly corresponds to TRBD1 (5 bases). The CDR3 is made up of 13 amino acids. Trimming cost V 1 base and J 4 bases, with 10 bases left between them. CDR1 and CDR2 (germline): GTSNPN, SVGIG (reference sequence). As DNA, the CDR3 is TGTGCCTGGAGTGAGACAGCCTTCACTGAAGCTTTCTTT. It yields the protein CAWSETAFTEAFF.

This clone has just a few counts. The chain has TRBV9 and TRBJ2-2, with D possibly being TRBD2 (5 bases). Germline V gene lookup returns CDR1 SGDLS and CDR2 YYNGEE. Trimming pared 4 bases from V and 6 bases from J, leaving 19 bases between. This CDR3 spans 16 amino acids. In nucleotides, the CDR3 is TGTGCCAGCAGCTACGTAGGTGGCCCGGGGTCCGGGGAGCTGTTTTTT. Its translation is CASSYVGGPGSGELFF.

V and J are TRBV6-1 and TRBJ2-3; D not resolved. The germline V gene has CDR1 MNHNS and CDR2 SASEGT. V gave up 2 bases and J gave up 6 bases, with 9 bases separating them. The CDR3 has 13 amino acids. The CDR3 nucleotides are TGTGCCAGCAGTGAATCTGGGATTGATACGCAGTATTTT. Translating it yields CASSESGIDTQYF.

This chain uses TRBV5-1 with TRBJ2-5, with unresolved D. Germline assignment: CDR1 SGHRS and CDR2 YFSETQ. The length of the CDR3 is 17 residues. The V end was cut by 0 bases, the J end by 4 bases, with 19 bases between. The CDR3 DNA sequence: TGCGCCAGCAGCTTGGGGGCGCGGCAAGGTTTTGGAGAGACCCAGTACTTC. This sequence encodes CASSLGARQGFGETQYF.

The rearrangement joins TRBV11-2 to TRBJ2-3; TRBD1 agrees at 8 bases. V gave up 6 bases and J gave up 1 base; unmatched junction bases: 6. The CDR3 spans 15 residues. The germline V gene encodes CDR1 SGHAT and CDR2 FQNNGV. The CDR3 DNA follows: TGTGCCAGCAGAAGAACAGGGGGTGGCACAGATACGCAGTATTTT. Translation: CASRRTGGGTDTQYF. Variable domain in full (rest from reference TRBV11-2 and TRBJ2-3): EAGVAQSPRYKIIEKRQSVAFWCNPISGHATLYWYQQILGQGPKLLIQFQNNGVVDDSQLPKDRFSAERLKGVDSTLKIQPAKLEDSAVYLCASRRTGGGTDTQYFGPGTRLTVL.

CDR3 sequence (DNA): TGTGCCAGCAGTTTGAGATTCACAGGGAGCAATCAGCCCCAGCATTTT. Protein sequence: CASSLRFTGSNQPQHF. The chain links TRBV27 to TRBJ1-5; TRBD1 might be the D (6 bases). Germline loops: CDR1 MNHEY, CDR2 SMNVEV (reference sequence). Trimming removed 3 bases from V and 1 base from J, with 13 bases in between. The CDR3 length is 16 residues.

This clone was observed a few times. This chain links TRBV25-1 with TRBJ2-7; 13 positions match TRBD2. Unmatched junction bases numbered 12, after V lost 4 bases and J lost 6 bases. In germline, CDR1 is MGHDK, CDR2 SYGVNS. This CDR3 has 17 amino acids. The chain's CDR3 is CASSGSLPGLAGLEQYF. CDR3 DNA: TGTGCCAGCAGTGGATCACTTCCGGGACTAGCGGGACTCGAGCAGTACTTC.

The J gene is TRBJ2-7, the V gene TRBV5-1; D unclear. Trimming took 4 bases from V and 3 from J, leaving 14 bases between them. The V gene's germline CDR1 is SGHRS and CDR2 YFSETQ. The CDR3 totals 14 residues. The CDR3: CASSLPEENYEQYF. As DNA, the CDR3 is TGCGCCAGCAGCCTTCCAGAGGAAAACTACGAGCAGTACTTC.

The CDR3: CAWSGRTGGEKLFF. The CDR3 DNA follows: TGTGCCTGGAGTGGAAGGACGGGGGGTGAAAAACTGTTTTTT. The chain combines TRBV30 with TRBJ1-4, with D possibly TRBD1 on 5 matching bases. The CDR3 is 14 amino acids. CDR1 is GTSNPN and CDR2 is SVGIG in the germline V gene (reference sequence). Trimming left V 1 base short and J 7 bases short, with 13 bases between. The whole variable domain, filled in from reference TRBV30 and TRBJ1-4, reads SQTIHQWPATLVQPVGSPLSLECTVEGTSNPNLYWYRQAAGRGLQLLFYSVGIGQISSEVPQNLSASRPQDRQFILSSKKLLLSDSGFYLCAWSGRTGGEKLFFGSGTQLSVL.

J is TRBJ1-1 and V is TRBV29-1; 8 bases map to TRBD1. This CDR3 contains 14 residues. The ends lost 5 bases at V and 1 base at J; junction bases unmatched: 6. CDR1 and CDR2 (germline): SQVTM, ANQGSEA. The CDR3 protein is CSVYSRGQNTEAFF. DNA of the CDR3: TGCAGCGTTTATTCCAGGGGGCAGAACACTGAAGCTTTCTTT. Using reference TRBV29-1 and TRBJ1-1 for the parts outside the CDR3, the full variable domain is SAVISQKPSRDICQRGTSLTIQCQVDSQVTMMFWYRQQPGQSLTLIATANQGSEATYESGFVIDKFPISRPNLTFSTLTVSNMSPEDSSIYLCSVYSRGQNTEAFFGQGTRLTVV.

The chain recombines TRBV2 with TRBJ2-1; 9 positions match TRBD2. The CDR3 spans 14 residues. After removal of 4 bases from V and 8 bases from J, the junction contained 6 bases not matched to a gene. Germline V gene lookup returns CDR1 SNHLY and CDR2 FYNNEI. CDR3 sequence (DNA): TGTGCCAGCAGTGTGACTAGCGGTCTCGATGAGCAGTTCTTC. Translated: CASSVTSGLDEQFF.

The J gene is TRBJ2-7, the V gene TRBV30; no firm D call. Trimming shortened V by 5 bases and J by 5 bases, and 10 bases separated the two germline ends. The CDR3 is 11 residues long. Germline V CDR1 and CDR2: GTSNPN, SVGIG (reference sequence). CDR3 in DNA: TGTGCCTGGGCCTACATAAACGAGCAGTACTTC. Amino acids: CAWAYINEQYF.

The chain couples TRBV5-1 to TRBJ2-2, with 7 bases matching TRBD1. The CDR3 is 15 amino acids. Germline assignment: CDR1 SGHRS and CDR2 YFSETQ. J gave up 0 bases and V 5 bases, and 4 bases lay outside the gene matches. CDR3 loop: CASRAGTANTGELFF. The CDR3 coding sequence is TGCGCCAGCAGGGCCGGGACAGCGAACACCGGGGAGCTGTTTTTT. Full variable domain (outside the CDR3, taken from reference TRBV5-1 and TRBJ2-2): KAGVTQTPRYLIKTRGQQVTLSCSPISGHRSVSWYQQTPGQGLQFLFEYFSETQRNKGNFPGRFSGRQFSNSRSEMNVSTLELGDSALYLCASRAGTANTGELFFGEGSRLTVL.

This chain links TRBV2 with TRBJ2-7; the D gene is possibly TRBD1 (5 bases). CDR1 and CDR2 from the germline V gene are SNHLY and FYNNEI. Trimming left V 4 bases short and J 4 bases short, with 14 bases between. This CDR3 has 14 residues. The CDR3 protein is CASSGGQGPYEQYF. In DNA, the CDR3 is TGTGCCAGCAGTGGGGGCCAGGGCCCATACGAGCAGTACTTC.

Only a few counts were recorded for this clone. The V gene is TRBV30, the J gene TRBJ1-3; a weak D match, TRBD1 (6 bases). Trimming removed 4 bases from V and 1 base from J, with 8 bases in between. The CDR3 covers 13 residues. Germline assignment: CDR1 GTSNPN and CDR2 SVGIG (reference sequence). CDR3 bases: TGTGCCTGGAACAGGGTATCTGGAAACACCATATATTTT. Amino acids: CAWNRVSGNTIYF.

Here the CDR3 DNA reads TGCGCCAGCAGCACGGACAGGGGGCGCGACGAGCAGTACTTC. Amino acids: CASSTDRGRDEQYF. V usage is TRBV5-1 and J usage is TRBJ2-7; the match to TRBD1 covers 11 bases. Looked up from germline, CDR1 is SGHRS and CDR2 is YFSETQ. Trimming took 4 bases from V and 5 from J; bases not matched to a gene: 5. CDR3 length: 14 amino acids.

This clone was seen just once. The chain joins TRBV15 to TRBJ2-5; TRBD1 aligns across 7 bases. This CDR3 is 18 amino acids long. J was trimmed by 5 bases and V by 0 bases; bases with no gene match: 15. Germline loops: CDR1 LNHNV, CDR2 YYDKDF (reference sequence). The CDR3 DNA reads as TGTGCCACCAGCAGAGACCTCAGACGCGACAGGGTTTACGAGACCCAGTACTTC. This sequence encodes CATSRDLRRDRVYETQYF.

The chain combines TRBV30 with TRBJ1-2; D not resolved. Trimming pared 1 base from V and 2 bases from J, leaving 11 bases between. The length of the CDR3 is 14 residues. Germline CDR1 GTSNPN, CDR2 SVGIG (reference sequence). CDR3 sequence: CAWSGQAGNYGYTF. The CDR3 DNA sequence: TGTGCCTGGAGTGGTCAGGCTGGGAACTATGGCTACACCTTC.

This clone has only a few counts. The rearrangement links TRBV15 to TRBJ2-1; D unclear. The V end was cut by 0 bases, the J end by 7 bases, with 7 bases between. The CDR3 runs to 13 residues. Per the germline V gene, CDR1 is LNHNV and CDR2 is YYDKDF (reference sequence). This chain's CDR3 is CATSREEANEQFF. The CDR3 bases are TGTGCCACCAGCAGAGAAGAAGCGAATGAGCAGTTCTTC.

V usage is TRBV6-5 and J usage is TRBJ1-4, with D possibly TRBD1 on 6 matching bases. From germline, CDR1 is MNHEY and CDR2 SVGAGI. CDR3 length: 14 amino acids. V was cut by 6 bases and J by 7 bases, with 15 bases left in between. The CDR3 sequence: CASSQTGTREKLFF. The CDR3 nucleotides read TGTGCCAGCAGCCAAACAGGGACTCGTGAAAAACTGTTTTTT.

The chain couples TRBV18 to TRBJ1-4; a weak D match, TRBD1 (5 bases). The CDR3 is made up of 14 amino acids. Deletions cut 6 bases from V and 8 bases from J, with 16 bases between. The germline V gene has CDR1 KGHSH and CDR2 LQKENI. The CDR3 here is CASSTGSGTEKLFF. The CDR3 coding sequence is TGTGCCAGCTCCACTGGGTCCGGGACGGAAAAACTGTTTTTT. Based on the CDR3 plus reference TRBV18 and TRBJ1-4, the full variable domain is NAGVMQNPRHLVRRRGQEARLRCSPMKGHSHVYWYRQLPEEGLKFMVYLQKENIIDESGMPKERFSAEFPKEGPSILRIQQVVRGDSAAYFCASSTGSGTEKLFFGSGTQLSVL.

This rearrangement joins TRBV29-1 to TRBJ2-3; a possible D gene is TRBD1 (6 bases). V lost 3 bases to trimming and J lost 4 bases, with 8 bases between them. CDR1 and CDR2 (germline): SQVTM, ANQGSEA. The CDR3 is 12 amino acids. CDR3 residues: CSVDQGSDTQYF. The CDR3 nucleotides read TGCAGCGTTGATCAGGGGTCAGATACGCAGTATTTT.

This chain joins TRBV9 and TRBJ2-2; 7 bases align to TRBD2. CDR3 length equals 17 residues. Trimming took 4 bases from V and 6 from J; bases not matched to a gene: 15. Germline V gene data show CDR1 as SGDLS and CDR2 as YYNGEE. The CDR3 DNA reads TGTGCCAGCAGCCCAAAGTCCCGGGACTACCGACCCGGGGAGCTGTTTTTT. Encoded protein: CASSPKSRDYRPGELFF. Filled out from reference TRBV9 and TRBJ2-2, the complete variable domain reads DSGVTQTPKHLITATGQRVTLRCSPRSGDLSVYWYQQSLDQGLQFLIQYYNGEERAKGNILERFSAQQFPDLHSELNLSSLELGDSALYFCASSPKSRDYRPGELFFGEGSRLTVL.

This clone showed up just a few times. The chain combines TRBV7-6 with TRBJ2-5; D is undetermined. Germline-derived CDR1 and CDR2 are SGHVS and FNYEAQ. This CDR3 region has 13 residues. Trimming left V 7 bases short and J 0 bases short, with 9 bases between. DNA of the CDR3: TGTGCCAGCACCCCTTTGTACCAAGAGACCCAGTACTTC. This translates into CASTPLYQETQYF.

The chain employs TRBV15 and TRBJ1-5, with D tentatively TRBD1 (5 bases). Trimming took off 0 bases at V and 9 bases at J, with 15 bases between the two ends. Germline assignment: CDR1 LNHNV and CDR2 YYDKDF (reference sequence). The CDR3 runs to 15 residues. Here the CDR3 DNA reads TGTGCCACCAGCAGAGATCGGGGCGGCGGGAGGCCCCAGCATTTT. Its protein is CATSRDRGGGRPQHF.

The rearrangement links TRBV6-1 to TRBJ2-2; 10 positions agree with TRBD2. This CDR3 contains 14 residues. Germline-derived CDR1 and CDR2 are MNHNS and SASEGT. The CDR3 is CAAGLAGESGELFF. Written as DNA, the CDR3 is TGTGCAGCGGGGCTAGCGGGAGAATCCGGGGAGCTGTTTTTT.

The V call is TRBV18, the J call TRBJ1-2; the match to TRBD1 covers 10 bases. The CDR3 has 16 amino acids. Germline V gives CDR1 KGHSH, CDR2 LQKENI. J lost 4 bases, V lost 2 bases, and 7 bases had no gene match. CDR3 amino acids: CASSPETGGRSYGYTF. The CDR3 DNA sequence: TGTGCCAGCTCACCAGAGACAGGGGGCCGCTCCTATGGCTACACCTTC.

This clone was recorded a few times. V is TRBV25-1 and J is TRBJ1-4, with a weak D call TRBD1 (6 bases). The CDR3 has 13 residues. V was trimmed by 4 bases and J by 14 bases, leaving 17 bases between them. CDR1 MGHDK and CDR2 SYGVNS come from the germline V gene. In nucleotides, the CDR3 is TGTGCCAGCAGTGGAACATCCCAGGGGTGGCTGTTTTTT. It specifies CASSGTSQGWLFF.

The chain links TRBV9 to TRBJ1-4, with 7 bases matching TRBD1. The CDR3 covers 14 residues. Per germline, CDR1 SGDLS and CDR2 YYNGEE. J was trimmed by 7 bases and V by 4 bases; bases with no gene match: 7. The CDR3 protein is CASSPTGWGEKLFF. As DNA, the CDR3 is TGTGCCAGCAGCCCGACAGGGTGGGGTGAAAAACTGTTTTTT.